These 14 T cell receptor beta chains share one sample of origin, sequenced in a study of STAT5B mutations in CD4+ large granular lymphocyte leukemia. TCRdb's table, derived via immunoSEQ multiplex PCR, lists solely in-frame clones and lacks some. The sample records under 50,000 clones, approximately 84% being singletons. The material sequenced was CD4+ T cells from blood buffy coats. These receptor sequences come from a human donor in good health.

The rearrangement uses TRBV30 and TRBJ2-7, with 7 bases aligning to TRBD2. The CDR3 loop spans 14 amino acids. Germline trimming cut 5 bases from V and 1 base from J; bases unmatched to any gene: 8. Germline CDR1 GTSNPN, CDR2 SVGIG (reference sequence). CDR3 amino acids: CAWAKGGGSYEQYF. The CDR3 DNA reads TGTGCCTGGGCCAAGGGCGGGGGATCCTACGAGCAGTACTTC.

V gene TRBV7-9 combines with J gene TRBJ1-3; unclear D gene. The V and J ends lost 1 base and 5 bases respectively, with 6 bases between them. Looked up from germline, CDR1 is SEHNR and CDR2 is FQNEAQ (reference sequence). CDR3 length: 13 residues. The CDR3, as DNA: TGTGCCAGCAGCTTAGGAGGTCGAAACACCATATATTTT. Translation: CASSLGGRNTIYF.

The V gene is TRBV9, the J gene TRBJ2-5; D may be TRBD2 (6 bases). Per the germline V gene, CDR1 is SGDLS and CDR2 is YYNGEE. Trimming cost V 0 bases and J 2 bases, with 14 bases left between them. The CDR3 runs to 16 residues. The CDR3 DNA reads as TGTGCCAGCAGCGTAGGTCAACTAGCACTACAAGAGACCCAGTACTTC. Its translation is CASSVGQLALQETQYF.

In nucleotides, the CDR3 is TGCGCCAGCAGCTGGGAGGGATCTGGCTACACCTTC. Translation gives CASSWEGSGYTF. The chain uses TRBV5-1 and TRBJ1-2; D uncertain. V lost 3 bases and J 7 bases, leaving 10 bases between the germline ends. This CDR3 has 12 residues. Germline CDR1 is SGHRS and CDR2 is YFSETQ.

The genes are TRBV5-1 and TRBJ1-2; D gene ambiguous. V shed 0 bases and J shed 0 bases, with 6 bases lying between them. CDR1 and CDR2 from the germline V gene are SGHRS and YFSETQ. The CDR3 spans 14 residues. CDR3 sequence (DNA): TGCGCCAGCAGCTTGGGCGGAACTAACTATGGCTACACCTTC. Translating it yields CASSLGGTNYGYTF. Using reference TRBV5-1 and TRBJ1-2 for the parts outside the CDR3, the full variable domain is KAGVTQTPRYLIKTRGQQVTLSCSPISGHRSVSWYQQTPGQGLQFLFEYFSETQRNKGNFPGRFSGRQFSNSRSEMNVSTLELGDSALYLCASSLGGTNYGYTFGSGTRLTVV.

This chain uses TRBV12-5 with TRBJ2-1; 8 nucleotides line up with TRBD1. The CDR3 totals 15 residues. The germline gives CDR1 LGHNT, CDR2 FRNRAP. With V trimmed by 3 bases and J by 7 bases, 8 bases remained unmatched. As DNA, the CDR3 is TGTGCTAGTGGTTTTGGACAGGGAGGTTGGAATGAGCAGTTCTTC. Protein sequence: CASGFGQGGWNEQFF.

The chain recombines TRBV9 with TRBJ2-5; 14 bases line up with TRBD2. The germline gives CDR1 SGDLS, CDR2 YYNGEE. V trimming: 4 bases; J trimming: 1 base; junction bases outside the gene matches: 3. The CDR3 contains 16 residues. The CDR3 protein is CASSLGLAGAQETQYF. CDR3 coding DNA: TGTGCCAGCAGCTTGGGACTAGCGGGAGCCCAAGAGACCCAGTACTTC.

This rearrangement joins TRBV28 to TRBJ1-1, with D maybe TRBD1 (6 bases). The CDR3 loop spans 17 amino acids. The germline CDR1 and CDR2 sequences are MDHEN and SYDVKM. Trimming left V 3 bases short and J 0 bases short, with 17 bases between. The CDR3, as DNA: TGTGCCAGCAGTTTGGGCGTCCAGGGGAGGGTGAACACTGAAGCTTTCTTT. This encodes CASSLGVQGRVNTEAFF.

V is TRBV7-3 and J is TRBJ2-3; 8 positions match TRBD2. Germline V CDR1 and CDR2: SGHTA, FQGTGA. The CDR3 length is 13 residues. The J segment lost 5 bases and the V segment lost 5 bases, leaving 3 bases of the junction unmatched. CDR3 in amino acids: CASSPRGGDTQYF. The CDR3 nucleotides read TGTGCCAGCAGCCCTCGGGGGGGAGATACGCAGTATTTT.

The chain couples TRBV7-9 to TRBJ1-2, with 7 nucleotides matching TRBD1. V gave up 6 bases and J gave up 7 bases; unmatched junction bases: 11. Germline V CDR1 and CDR2: SEHNR, FQNEAQ (reference sequence). The CDR3 is made up of 14 amino acids. CDR3 in DNA: TGTGCCAGCAGTGCAAGACAGGGCAGTCCTGGCTACACCTTC. It specifies CASSARQGSPGYTF.

V gene TRBV19 combines with J gene TRBJ1-3, with 10 bases lining up with TRBD1. The CDR3 has 17 residues. Germline V lookup: CDR1 LNHDA, CDR2 SQIVND (reference sequence). With 3 bases clipped from V and 3 bases from J, the junction kept 8 bases outside the gene matches. The CDR3 DNA reads as TGTGCCAGTAGTATTCCGGGACAGGGGTGGTTTGGAAACACCATATATTTT. This codes for CASSIPGQGWFGNTIYF. Together with reference TRBV19 and TRBJ1-3, the CDR3 gives the full variable domain: DGGITQSPKYLFRKEGQNVTLSCEQNLNHDAMYWYRQDPGQGLRLIYYSQIVNDFQKGDIAEGYSVSREKKESFPLTVTSAQKNPTAFYLCASSIPGQGWFGNTIYFGEGSWLTVV.

This chain links TRBV29-1 with TRBJ2-1; D possibly corresponds to TRBD2 (6 bases). This CDR3 is 14 amino acids long. V shed 4 bases and J shed 4 bases, with 14 bases lying between them. In germline, CDR1 is SQVTM, CDR2 ANQGSEA. The CDR3 DNA reads as TGCAGCGTTGCGTATGCGGGACTTTACAATGAGCAGTTCTTC. Residues: CSVAYAGLYNEQFF.

V usage is TRBV7-9 and J usage is TRBJ1-2; D uncertain. Germline-derived CDR1 and CDR2 are SEHNR and FQNEAQ (reference sequence). The V end lost 5 bases, the J end lost 7 bases, and 14 bases lay between the germline ends. The CDR3 loop spans 13 amino acids. CDR3 nucleotides: TGTGCCAGCAGCAACCTTGGGAGCCCTGGCTACACCTTC. Protein: CASSNLGSPGYTF.

This clone turned up a few times. The V gene is TRBV30, the J gene TRBJ1-4; D ambiguous. Germline V lookup: CDR1 GTSNPN, CDR2 SVGIG (reference sequence). The CDR3 runs 11 residues. The V end lost 7 bases, the J end lost 8 bases, and 11 bases lay between the germline ends. The CDR3 here is CAFSHREKLFF. CDR3 sequence (DNA): TGTGCCTTTTCTCACCGGGAAAAACTGTTTTTT.